Reported below is one TCR beta chain. This sample is part of a study of control samples from healthy donors and cancer patients. The assay was immunoSEQ multiplex PCR, and TCRdb's table has in-frame clones only and misses some. Of 90,000 to 110,000 clones in the sample, more than 85% are singletons; the top ten hold 15% to 20%. V lost 1 base, J lost 2 bases, and 4 bases lay in between. Germline V gene lookup returns CDR1 SGHDT and CDR2 YYEEEE. The CDR3 runs 14 residues. This chain links TRBV5-6 with TRBJ2-6; no definite D call. The sequence was obtained from a woman between 45 and 65 years old in good health. Source material: blood. For the CDR3, the DNA is TGTGCCAGCAGCTTGAGAGCTGGGGCCAACGTCCTGACTTTC. It codes for CASSLRAGANVLTF. Together with reference TRBV5-6 and TRBJ2-6, the CDR3 gives the full variable domain: DAGVTQSPTHLIKTRGQQVTLRCSPKSGHDTVSWYQQALGQGPQFIFQYYEEEERQRGNFPDRFSGHQFPNYSSELNVNALLLGDSALYLCASSLRAGANVLTFGAGSRLTVL.